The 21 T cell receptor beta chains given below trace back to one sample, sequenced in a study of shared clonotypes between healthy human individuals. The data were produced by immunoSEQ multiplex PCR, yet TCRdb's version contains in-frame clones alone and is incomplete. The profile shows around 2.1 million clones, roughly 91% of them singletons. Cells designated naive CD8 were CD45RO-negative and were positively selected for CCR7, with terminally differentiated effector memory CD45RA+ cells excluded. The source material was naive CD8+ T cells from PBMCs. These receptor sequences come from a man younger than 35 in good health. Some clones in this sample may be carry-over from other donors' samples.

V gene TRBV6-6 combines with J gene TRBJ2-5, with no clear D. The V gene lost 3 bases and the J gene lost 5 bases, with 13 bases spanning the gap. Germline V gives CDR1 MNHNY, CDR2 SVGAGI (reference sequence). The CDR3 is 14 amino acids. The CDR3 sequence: CASSYYGSGETQYF. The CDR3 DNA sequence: TGTGCCAGCAGTTATTATGGCTCCGGGGAGACCCAGTACTTC.

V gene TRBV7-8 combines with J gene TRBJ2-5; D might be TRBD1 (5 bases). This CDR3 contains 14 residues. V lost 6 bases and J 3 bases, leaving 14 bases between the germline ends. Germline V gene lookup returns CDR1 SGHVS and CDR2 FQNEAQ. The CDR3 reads CASSRQGKEETQYF. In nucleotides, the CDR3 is TGTGCCAGCAGTCGCCAGGGTAAAGAAGAGACCCAGTACTTC.

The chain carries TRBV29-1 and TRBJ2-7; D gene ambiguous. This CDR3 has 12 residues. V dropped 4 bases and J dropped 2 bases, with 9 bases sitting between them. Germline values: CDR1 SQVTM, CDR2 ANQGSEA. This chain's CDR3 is CSVGTATYEQYF. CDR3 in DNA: TGCAGCGTTGGGACGGCCACCTACGAGCAGTACTTC.

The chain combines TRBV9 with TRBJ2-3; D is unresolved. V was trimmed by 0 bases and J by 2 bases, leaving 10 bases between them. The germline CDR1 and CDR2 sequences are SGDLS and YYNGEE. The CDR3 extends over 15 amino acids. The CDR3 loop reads CASSVADGYTDTQYF. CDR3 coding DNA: TGTGCCAGCAGCGTAGCTGACGGTTACACAGATACGCAGTATTTT.

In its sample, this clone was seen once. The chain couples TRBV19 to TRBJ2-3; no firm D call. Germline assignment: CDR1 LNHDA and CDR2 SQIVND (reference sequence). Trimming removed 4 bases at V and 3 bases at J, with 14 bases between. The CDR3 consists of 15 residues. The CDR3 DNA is TGTGCCAGTAGTAGATTATTCCAAGAAACAGATACGCAGTATTTT. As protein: CASSRLFQETDTQYF.

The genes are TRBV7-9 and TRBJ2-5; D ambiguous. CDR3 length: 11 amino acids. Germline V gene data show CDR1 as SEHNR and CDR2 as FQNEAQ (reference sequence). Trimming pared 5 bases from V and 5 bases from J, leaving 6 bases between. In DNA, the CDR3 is TGTGCCAGCAGCACCCTGGAGACCCAGTACTTC. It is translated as CASSTLETQYF.

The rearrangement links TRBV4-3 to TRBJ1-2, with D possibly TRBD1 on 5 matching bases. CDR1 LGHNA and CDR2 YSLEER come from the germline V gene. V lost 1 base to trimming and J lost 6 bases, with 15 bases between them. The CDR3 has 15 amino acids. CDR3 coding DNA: TGCGCCAGCAGCCAAGTCGGGGGTCAGCAGGATGGCTACACCTTC. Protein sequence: CASSQVGGQQDGYTF.

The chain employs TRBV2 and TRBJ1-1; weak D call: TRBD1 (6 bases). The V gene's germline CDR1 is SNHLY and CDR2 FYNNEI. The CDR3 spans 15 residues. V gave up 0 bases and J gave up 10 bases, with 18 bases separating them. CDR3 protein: CASSEAPGRDIGAFF. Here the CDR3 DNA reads TGTGCCAGCAGTGAAGCCCCCGGGAGGGACATTGGAGCTTTCTTT.

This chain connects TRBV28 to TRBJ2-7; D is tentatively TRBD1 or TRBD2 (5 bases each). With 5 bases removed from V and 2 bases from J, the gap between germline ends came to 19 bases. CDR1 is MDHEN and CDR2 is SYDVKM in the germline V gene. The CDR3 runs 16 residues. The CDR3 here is CASSTPPRDHPYEQYF. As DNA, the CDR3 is TGTGCCAGCAGTACGCCCCCGAGGGACCACCCCTACGAGCAGTACTTC.

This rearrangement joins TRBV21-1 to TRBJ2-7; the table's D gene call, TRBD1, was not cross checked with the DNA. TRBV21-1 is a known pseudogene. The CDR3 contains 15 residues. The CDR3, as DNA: TGTGCCAGCAGCATGGACAGGGGGCGGCCGGGGGAGCAGTACTTC. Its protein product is CASSMDRGRPGEQYF.

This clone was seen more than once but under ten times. The CDR3 nucleotides are TGTGCCTGGAGTGCGCGGGTCACTGAAGCTTTCTTT. Its protein is CAWSARVTEAFF. The chain joins TRBV30 to TRBJ1-1; D remains unclear. Trimming removed 1 base from V and 4 bases from J, with 7 bases in between. Germline assignment: CDR1 GTSNPN and CDR2 SVGIG (reference sequence). This CDR3 has 12 amino acids.

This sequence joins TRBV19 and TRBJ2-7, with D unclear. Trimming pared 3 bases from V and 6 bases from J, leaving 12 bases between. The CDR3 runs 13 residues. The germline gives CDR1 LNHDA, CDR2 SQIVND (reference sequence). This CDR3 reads CASSMGSQSEQYF. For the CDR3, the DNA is TGTGCCAGTAGTATGGGGTCCCAATCCGAGCAGTACTTC.

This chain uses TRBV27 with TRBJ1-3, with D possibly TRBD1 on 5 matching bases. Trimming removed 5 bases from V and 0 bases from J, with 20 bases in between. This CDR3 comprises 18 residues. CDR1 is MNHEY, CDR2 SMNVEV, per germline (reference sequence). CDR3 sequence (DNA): TGTGCCAGCAGTCAGCCCCGGGGCAGACCTTCCTCTGGAAACACCATATATTTT. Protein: CASSQPRGRPSSGNTIYF.

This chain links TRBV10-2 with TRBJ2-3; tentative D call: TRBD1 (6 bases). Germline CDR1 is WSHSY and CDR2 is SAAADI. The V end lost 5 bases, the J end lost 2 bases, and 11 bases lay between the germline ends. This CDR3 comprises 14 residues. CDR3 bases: TGCGCCAGCAGTACAGGGAAGGCCACAGATACGCAGTATTTT. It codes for CASSTGKATDTQYF.

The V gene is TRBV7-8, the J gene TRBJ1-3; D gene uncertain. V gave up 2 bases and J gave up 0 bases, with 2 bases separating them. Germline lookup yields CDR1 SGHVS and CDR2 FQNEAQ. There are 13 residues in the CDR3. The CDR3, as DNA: TGTGCCAGCAGCTTATCCTCTGGAAACACCATATATTTT. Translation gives CASSLSSGNTIYF.

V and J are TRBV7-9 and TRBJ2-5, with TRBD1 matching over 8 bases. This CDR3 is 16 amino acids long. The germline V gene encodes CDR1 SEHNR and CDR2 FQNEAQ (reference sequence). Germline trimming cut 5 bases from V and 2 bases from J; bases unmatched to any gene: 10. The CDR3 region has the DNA TGTGCCAGCAGCCCACCGACAGGGGCGCAGCAAGAGACCCAGTACTTC. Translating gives CASSPPTGAQQETQYF.

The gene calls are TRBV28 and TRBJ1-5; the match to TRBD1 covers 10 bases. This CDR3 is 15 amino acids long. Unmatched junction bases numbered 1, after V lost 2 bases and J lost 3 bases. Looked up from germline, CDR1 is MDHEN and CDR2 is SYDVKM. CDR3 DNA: TGTGCCAGCAGTTTAGGGACAGGGGACAATCAGCCCCAGCATTTT. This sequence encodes CASSLGTGDNQPQHF.

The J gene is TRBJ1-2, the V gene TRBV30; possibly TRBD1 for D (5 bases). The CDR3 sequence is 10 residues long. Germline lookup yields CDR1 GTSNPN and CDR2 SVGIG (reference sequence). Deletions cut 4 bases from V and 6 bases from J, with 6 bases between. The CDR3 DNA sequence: TGTGCCTGGACAGGGAATGGCTACACCTTC. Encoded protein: CAWTGNGYTF. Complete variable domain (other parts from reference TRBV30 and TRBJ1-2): SQTIHQWPATLVQPVGSPLSLECTVEGTSNPNLYWYRQAAGRGLQLLFYSVGIGQISSEVPQNLSASRPQDRQFILSSKKLLLSDSGFYLCAWTGNGYTFGSGTRLTVV.

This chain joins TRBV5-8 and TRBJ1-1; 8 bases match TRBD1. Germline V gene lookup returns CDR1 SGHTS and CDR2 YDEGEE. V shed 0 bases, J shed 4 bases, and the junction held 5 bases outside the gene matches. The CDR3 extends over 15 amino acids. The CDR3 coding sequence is TGTGCCAGCAGCTTGGACGACAGGGGTGCCACTGAAGCTTTCTTT. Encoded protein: CASSLDDRGATEAFF.

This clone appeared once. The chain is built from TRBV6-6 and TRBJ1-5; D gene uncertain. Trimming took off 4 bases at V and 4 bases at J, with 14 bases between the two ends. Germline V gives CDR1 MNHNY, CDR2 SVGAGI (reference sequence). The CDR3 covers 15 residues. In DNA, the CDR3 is TGTGCCAGCAGTTTCCTGGTGCGGGAGAATCAGCCCCAGCATTTT. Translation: CASSFLVRENQPQHF.

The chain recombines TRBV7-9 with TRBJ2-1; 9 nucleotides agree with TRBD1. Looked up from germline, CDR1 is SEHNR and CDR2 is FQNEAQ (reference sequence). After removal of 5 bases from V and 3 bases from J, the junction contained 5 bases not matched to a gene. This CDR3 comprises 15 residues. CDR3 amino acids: CASSPAGQGYNEQFF. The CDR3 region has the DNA TGTGCCAGCAGCCCGGCGGGACAGGGCTACAATGAGCAGTTCTTC.